The 20 T cell receptor beta chains listed next were all sequenced from one sample in a study of blood T cell repertoires in COVID-19. The repertoire was sequenced with immunoSEQ multiplex PCR; TCRdb's copy has only in-frame clones and lacks some. This table has 400,000 to 450,000 clones, just over 85% appearing once. Sequenced sample: peripheral blood. Receptor source: a woman between 25 and 40 years old with active or convalescent COVID-19.

The chain joins TRBV7-9 to TRBJ2-4; D is possibly TRBD2 (6 bases). Germline V gene sequence: CDR1 SEHNR, CDR2 FQNEAQ (reference sequence). The CDR3 is 12 residues long. V lost 4 bases to trimming and J lost 6 bases, with 7 bases between them. The CDR3 DNA reads TGTGCCAGCAGCTCCGGGGGAAACATTCAGTACTTC. Encoded protein: CASSSGGNIQYF.

The chain recombines TRBV20-1 with TRBJ2-5; D is ambiguous. This CDR3 region has 13 residues. Trimming pared 3 bases from V and 4 bases from J, leaving 12 bases between. Looked up from germline, CDR1 is DFQATT and CDR2 is SNEGSKA (reference sequence). Here the CDR3 DNA reads TGCAGTGCTAGTTTGGCACAGCTAGAGACCCAGTACTTC. It yields the protein CSASLAQLETQYF.

The chain links TRBV3-1 (or the pseudogene TRBV3-2) to TRBJ2-5, with a weak D call TRBD2 (5 bases). The V gene lost 2 bases and the J gene lost 1 base, with 11 bases spanning the gap. The CDR3 spans 15 residues. Germline CDR1 and CDR2: LGHDT and YNNKEL (reference sequence). The CDR3 DNA sequence: TGTGCCAGCAGCCAATATAAGCGGCCCCAAGAGACCCAGTACTTC. It codes for CASSQYKRPQETQYF.

The chain joins TRBV3-1 (or the pseudogene TRBV3-2) to TRBJ1-5; D is possibly TRBD1 (6 bases). V was trimmed by 7 bases and J by 6 bases, leaving 16 bases between them. The CDR3 length is 14 residues. Per germline, CDR1 LGHDT and CDR2 YNNKEL (reference sequence). CDR3 in DNA: TGTGCCAGCACCGACGGGGGGGCTGGTCAGCCCCAGCATTTT. This encodes CASTDGGAGQPQHF.

The chain uses TRBV19 and TRBJ1-2, with 9 bases that match TRBD1. V lost 6 bases, J lost 2 bases, and 10 bases stayed unmatched. CDR1 and CDR2 from the germline V gene are LNHDA and SQIVND (reference sequence). The CDR3 runs 16 residues. The CDR3 sequence: CASSPKAGTGNYGYTF. The CDR3 nucleotides are TGTGCCAGTAGCCCCAAGGCGGGGACAGGGAACTATGGCTACACCTTC.

In this sample, this clone turned up once. The CDR3 here is CASSSSGQSYEQYF. The CDR3 coding sequence is TGTGCCAGCAGCAGTTCAGGACAGTCCTACGAGCAGTACTTC. The chain couples TRBV5-6 to TRBJ2-7, with D perhaps matching TRBD1 (6 bases). The CDR3 is 14 amino acids. Germline CDR1 SGHDT, CDR2 YYEEEE. With 4 bases removed from V and 1 base from J, the gap between germline ends came to 12 bases. Combining the CDR3 with reference TRBV5-6 and TRBJ2-7 gives the whole variable domain DAGVTQSPTHLIKTRGQQVTLRCSPKSGHDTVSWYQQALGQGPQFIFQYYEEEERQRGNFPDRFSGHQFPNYSSELNVNALLLGDSALYLCASSSSGQSYEQYFGPGTRLTVT.

The rearrangement uses TRBV5-1 and TRBJ2-7; 12 bases fit TRBD1. This CDR3 has 15 amino acids. Per germline, CDR1 SGHRS and CDR2 YFSETQ. With V trimmed by 4 bases and J by 6 bases, 8 bases remained unmatched. This CDR3 is CASSGGTGGRGEQYF. CDR3 DNA: TGCGCCAGCAGCGGAGGGACAGGGGGCAGGGGCGAGCAGTACTTC.

In nucleotides, the CDR3 is TGTGCCAGCATCGAATCGGGGGGAAACTATGGCTACACCTTC. It encodes CASIESGGNYGYTF. This rearrangement joins TRBV6-5 to TRBJ1-2; weak D call: TRBD1 (5 bases). This CDR3 has 14 amino acids. CDR1 is MNHEY, CDR2 SVGAGI, per germline. V was clipped by 7 bases and J by 2 bases, with 14 bases between them.

The V gene is TRBV19, the J gene TRBJ1-4, with TRBD1 as a possible D gene (6 bases). The V gene lost 9 bases and the J gene lost 4 bases, with 12 bases spanning the gap. The germline V gene encodes CDR1 LNHDA and CDR2 SQIVND (reference sequence). This CDR3 has 13 residues. CDR3 bases: TGTGCCAGCAGAAGACAGGTTAATGAAAAACTGTTTTTT. Protein sequence: CASRRQVNEKLFF.

V usage is TRBV6-5 and J usage is TRBJ1-4; 7 bases map to TRBD1. CDR3 length equals 14 residues. Germline CDR1 is MNHEY and CDR2 is SVGAGI. V gave up 9 bases and J gave up 4 bases; unmatched junction bases: 8. The CDR3 sequence is CASTGTEYNEKLFF. For the CDR3, the DNA is TGTGCCAGTACAGGGACAGAATATAATGAAAAACTGTTTTTT.

The rearrangement uses TRBV6-6 and TRBJ2-7, with TRBD1 identical over 7 bases. Losses at the gene ends were 2 bases for V and 1 base for J; bases not matched to a gene: 5. Germline V CDR1 and CDR2: MNHNY, SVGAGI (reference sequence). The length of the CDR3 is 15 residues. The CDR3 DNA reads TGTGCCAGCAGTTACGGACAGGACCCATCCTACGAGCAGTACTTC. Translation gives CASSYGQDPSYEQYF.

The gene calls are TRBV29-1 and TRBJ1-4; 7 nucleotides agree with TRBD1. With V trimmed by 3 bases and J by 8 bases, 6 bases remained unmatched. The CDR3 runs 13 residues. Germline CDR1 SQVTM, CDR2 ANQGSEA. CDR3 nucleotide sequence: TGCAGCGTTGAGGAACAGGGGAACGAAAAACTGTTTTTT. As protein: CSVEEQGNEKLFF.

This rearrangement joins TRBV11-1 to TRBJ1-1; D gene uncertain. CDR1 and CDR2 from the germline V gene are SGHAT and FQDESV (reference sequence). Trimming stripped 6 bases from V and 3 bases from J, with 11 bases between. The CDR3 runs 13 residues. In DNA, the CDR3 is TGTGCCAGCAGTCAGAGTCGGGACACTGAAGCTTTCTTT. The encoded protein is CASSQSRDTEAFF. The whole variable domain, remainder taken from reference TRBV11-1 and TRBJ1-1, is EAEVAQSPRYKITEKSQAVAFWCDPISGHATLYWYRQILGQGPELLVQFQDESVVDDSQLPKDRFSAERLKGVDSTLKIQPAELGDSAMYLCASSQSRDTEAFFGQGTRLTVV.

As regards this clone: Other DNA sequences in the sample encode the same CDR3. V gene TRBV29-1 combines with J gene TRBJ2-3; the match to TRBD2 covers 8 bases. The ends lost 2 bases at V and 3 bases at J; junction bases unmatched: 1. Germline CDR1 SQVTM, CDR2 ANQGSEA. The CDR3 runs 13 residues. The CDR3 loop reads CSVERGGTDTQYF. CDR3 sequence (DNA): TGCAGCGTTGAACGCGGGGGGACAGATACGCAGTATTTT.

This rearrangement joins TRBV19 to TRBJ2-1, with 10 nucleotides matching TRBD2. The CDR3 has 17 residues. Unmatched junction bases numbered 11, after V lost 5 bases and J lost 4 bases. In germline, CDR1 is LNHDA, CDR2 SQIVND (reference sequence). The CDR3 is CASSWGLARGVYNEQFF. CDR3 nucleotide sequence: TGTGCCAGTAGTTGGGGACTAGCGCGGGGGGTTTACAATGAGCAGTTCTTC. The complete variable domain, with remaining parts taken from reference TRBV19 and TRBJ2-1, reads DGGITQSPKYLFRKEGQNVTLSCEQNLNHDAMYWYRQDPGQGLRLIYYSQIVNDFQKGDIAEGYSVSREKKESFPLTVTSAQKNPTAFYLCASSWGLARGVYNEQFFGPGTRLTVL.

CDR3 protein: CASSQGTGSGYGYTF. In DNA form, the CDR3 reads TGCGCCAGCAGCCAAGGGACAGGGTCGGGCTATGGCTACACCTTC. V is TRBV4-1 and J is TRBJ1-2; 8 nucleotides match TRBD1. The CDR3 has 15 amino acids. Germline CDR1 reads MGHRA; CDR2 reads YSYEKL. V trimming: 1 base; J trimming: 4 bases; junction bases outside the gene matches: 5.

V gene TRBV11-2 combines with J gene TRBJ2-5; 7 nucleotides line up with TRBD1. After removal of 2 bases from V and 3 bases from J, the junction contained 3 bases not matched to a gene. Looked up from germline, CDR1 is SGHAT and CDR2 is FQNNGV. The CDR3 has 14 residues. The CDR3 bases are TGTGCCAGCAGCTTAACAGGGGTCAAAGAGACCCAGTACTTC. Encoded protein: CASSLTGVKETQYF.

The chain couples TRBV23-1 to TRBJ1-1; D ambiguous. Being an ORF, TRBV23-1 has a function that is uncertain. V lost 0 bases and J 5 bases, leaving 10 bases between the germline ends. The length of the CDR3 is 14 residues. The CDR3 DNA follows: TGCGCCAGCAGTCAATCGAGCGGGCCTACTGAAGCTTTCTTT. Encoded protein: CASSQSSGPTEAFF.

Only a few counts were recorded for this clone. The CDR3 reads CATWVEGSCTEAFF. CDR3 DNA sequence: TGCGCCACCTGGGTGGAGGGGAGCTGCACTGAAGCTTTCTTT. The rearrangement uses TRBV10-1 and TRBJ1-1; a weak D match, TRBD1 (5 bases). Germline V CDR1 and CDR2: WNHNN, SYGVQD (reference sequence). The CDR3 has 14 residues. The germline V and J ends were trimmed by 10 bases and 4 bases, with 19 bases remaining between them.

The J gene is TRBJ1-4, the V gene TRBV19; no clear D gene. The CDR3 has 13 amino acids. V lost 4 bases to trimming and J lost 3 bases, with 6 bases between them. Per germline, CDR1 LNHDA and CDR2 SQIVND (reference sequence). The CDR3 sequence is CASSTGSNEKLFF. CDR3 nucleotides: TGTGCCAGTAGTACCGGGTCTAATGAAAAACTGTTTTTT.